These T cell receptor beta chains were read from a single sample in a study of T-cell reconstitution after alpha-beta-depleted transplantation in children. From the PCR reads, TCRdb called clonotypes with MiXCR, one entry per CDR3 protein. Here the sample spans under 25,000 distinct CDR3 sequences, roughly 13% being singletons. Specimen: PBMCs, mostly from graft donor cells, collected 60 days after TCRalphabeta/CD19-depleted stem cell transplant. Receptors were obtained from a female patient between 2 and 15 years old who had a stem cell transplant for congenital amegakaryocytic thrombocytopenia, so the T cells may come from the graft donor. CDR3s include the opening cysteine and the closing phenylalanine or tryptophan. D genes are given only for firm matches. Rows may omit the clone size; those that give it use once, few, many or a size class.

j_gene: TRBJ2-1; d_gene: TRBD1; abundance: many; v_gene: TRBV29-1; CDR3nt: TGCAGCGTAGTGACAGGGACCCCCTACAATGAGCAGTTCTTC; CDR3aa: CSVVTGTPYNEQFF
j_gene: TRBJ2-3; d_gene: TRBD2; abundance: many; v_gene: TRBV5-4; CDR3nt: TGTGCCACCCGTCCGGGACTAGCGGGAGTGCGGGGATGGTATTTT; CDR3aa: CATRPGLAGVRGWYF
j_gene: TRBJ2-1; d_gene: NA; abundance: NA; v_gene: TRBV4-2; CDR3nt: TGTGCCAGCAGCCAAGATCGACTGTTCTCCTACAATGAGCAGTTCTTC; CDR3aa: CASSQDRLFSYNEQFF
j_gene: TRBJ2-3; d_gene: NA; abundance: many; v_gene: TRBV30; CDR3nt: TGTGCCTGGAGTGTATATGTCGGGGATACGCAGTATTTT; CDR3aa: CAWSVYVGDTQYF
j_gene: TRBJ2-1; d_gene: NA; abundance: many; v_gene: TRBV5-1; CDR3nt: TGCGCCAGCAGCGTGGGACCGAGCTCCTACAATGAGCAGTTCTTC; CDR3aa: CASSVGPSSYNEQFF
j_gene: TRBJ2-7; d_gene: NA; abundance: many; v_gene: TRBV5-5; CDR3nt: TGTGCCAGCAGCTTGGTTGCAGGGTGGCTGAACTACGAGCAGTACTTC; CDR3aa: CASSLVAGWLNYEQYF
j_gene: TRBJ1-5; d_gene: TRBD1; abundance: many; v_gene: TRBV4-1; CDR3nt: TGCGCCAGCAGCCAAAGGACAGGGGAAGGCAATCAGCCCCAGCATTTT; CDR3aa: CASSQRTGEGNQPQHF
j_gene: TRBJ1-2; d_gene: NA; abundance: many; v_gene: TRBV18; CDR3nt: TGTGCCAGCTCACCAACGGTCACTAACTATGGCTACACCTTC; CDR3aa: CASSPTVTNYGYTF
j_gene: TRBJ2-1; d_gene: NA; abundance: many; v_gene: TRBV29-1; CDR3nt: TGCAGCGTTGAGGGGCAGGGCGGCTACAATGAGCAGTTCTTC; CDR3aa: CSVEGQGGYNEQFF
j_gene: TRBJ2-1; d_gene: TRBD2; abundance: many; v_gene: TRBV11-2; CDR3nt: TGTGCCAGCAGCTTAGCGCAGCGGGAGCTTAATGAGCAGTTCTTC; CDR3aa: CASSLAQRELNEQFF
j_gene: TRBJ2-7; d_gene: NA; abundance: many; v_gene: TRBV4-2; CDR3nt: TGTGCCAGCAGCCTGGAGCGGTTCTCCTACGAGCAGTACTTC; CDR3aa: CASSLERFSYEQYF
j_gene: TRBJ1-4; d_gene: NA; abundance: many; v_gene: TRBV18; CDR3nt: TGTGCCAGCTCACCTGGGCGGCAGGGAAATGAAAAACTGTTTTTT; CDR3aa: CASSPGRQGNEKLFF
j_gene: TRBJ1-5; d_gene: NA; abundance: many; v_gene: TRBV25-1; CDR3nt: TGTGCCAGCACAGACCGAGGCAATCAGCCCCAGCATTTT; CDR3aa: CASTDRGNQPQHF
j_gene: TRBJ2-2; d_gene: NA; abundance: many; v_gene: TRBV7-9; CDR3nt: TGTGCCAGCAGCTTACCCAATACCGGGGAGCTGTTTTTT; CDR3aa: CASSLPNTGELFF
j_gene: TRBJ2-3; d_gene: TRBD1; abundance: NA; v_gene: TRBV18; CDR3nt: TGTGCCAGCTCACCACGGGACAGACCAGATACGCAGTATTTT; CDR3aa: CASSPRDRPDTQYF
j_gene: TRBJ2-1; d_gene: NA; abundance: few; v_gene: TRBV28; CDR3nt: TGTGCCAGCAGTTTAATAAGTTTTCTTGGGGGGGCCTGGGTTAATGAGCAGTTCTTC; CDR3aa: CASSLISFLGGAWVNEQFF
j_gene: TRBJ1-3; d_gene: TRBD1; abundance: many; v_gene: TRBV3-1; CDR3nt: TGTGCCAGCAGCCTCGGATACAGGGGCTCTGGAAACACCATATATTTT; CDR3aa: CASSLGYRGSGNTIYF
j_gene: TRBJ1-5; d_gene: NA; abundance: many; v_gene: TRBV30; CDR3nt: TGTGCCTGGAGTACAGGGCGGGATCAGCCCCAGCATTTT; CDR3aa: CAWSTGRDQPQHF
j_gene: TRBJ2-7; d_gene: NA; abundance: many; v_gene: TRBV19; CDR3nt: TGTGCCAGTAGTACGAAACCGACAGGTTTCGAGCAGTACTTC; CDR3aa: CASSTKPTGFEQYF
j_gene: TRBJ1-1; d_gene: NA; abundance: few; v_gene: TRBV2; CDR3nt: TGTGCCAGCAGGACAGCGAGAGAAGCTTTCTTT; CDR3aa: CASRTAREAFF
j_gene: TRBJ1-2; d_gene: NA; abundance: many; v_gene: TRBV28; CDR3nt: TGTGCCAGCAGTCCTCCCCACGGAGACTATGGCTACACCTTC; CDR3aa: CASSPPHGDYGYTF
j_gene: TRBJ2-1; d_gene: TRBD1; abundance: few; v_gene: TRBV6-5; CDR3nt: TGTGCCAGCACCGAACAGGGGGGCCTCTACAATGAGCAGTTCTTC; CDR3aa: CASTEQGGLYNEQFF
j_gene: TRBJ2-7; d_gene: NA; abundance: many; v_gene: TRBV12-3/TRBV12-4; CDR3nt: TGTGCCAGCAGGGGACACACGGCCTCCCACGAGCAGTACTTC; CDR3aa: CASRGHTASHEQYF
j_gene: TRBJ2-7; d_gene: NA; abundance: NA; v_gene: TRBV4-2; CDR3nt: TGTGCCAGCAGCCTCGCCGGGACTTCCTACGAGCAGTACTTC; CDR3aa: CASSLAGTSYEQYF
j_gene: TRBJ2-7; d_gene: TRBD1; abundance: many; v_gene: TRBV28; CDR3nt: TGTGCCACAACCCCGGGACAGGGGTCCTACGAGCAGTACTTC; CDR3aa: CATTPGQGSYEQYF
j_gene: TRBJ1-1; d_gene: NA; abundance: many; v_gene: TRBV28; CDR3nt: TGTGCCAGCAAAACCCTGGGCGACACTGAAGCTTTCTTT; CDR3aa: CASKTLGDTEAFF
j_gene: TRBJ2-1; d_gene: NA; abundance: NA; v_gene: TRBV5-1; CDR3nt: TGCGCCAGCAGCGGTCCTACGTACTCCTACAATGAGCAGTTCTTC; CDR3aa: CASSGPTYSYNEQFF
j_gene: TRBJ2-3; d_gene: TRBD2; abundance: many; v_gene: TRBV3-1; CDR3nt: TGTGCCAGCAGCCAAGATGCTCTAGCGGGAGCCCGTCAGCAGTATTTT; CDR3aa: CASSQDALAGARQQYF
j_gene: TRBJ2-1; d_gene: TRBD2; abundance: many; v_gene: TRBV5-1; CDR3nt: TGCGCCAGCAGATTTGCTAGCGGGAGTCCTAATGAGCAGTTCTTC; CDR3aa: CASRFASGSPNEQFF
j_gene: TRBJ2-1; d_gene: TRBD2; abundance: many; v_gene: TRBV4-1; CDR3nt: TGCGCCAGCAGCCTTAGCGGGAGGGCCGATTACAATGAGCAGTTCTTC; CDR3aa: CASSLSGRADYNEQFF
j_gene: TRBJ2-3; d_gene: TRBD2; abundance: NA; v_gene: TRBV28; CDR3nt: TGTGCCAGCGGTTTAAGCGGGACCACAGATACGCAGTATTTT; CDR3aa: CASGLSGTTDTQYF
j_gene: TRBJ1-1; d_gene: NA; abundance: many; v_gene: TRBV7-9; CDR3nt: TGTGCCAGCAGACGGGGGGGTGAAGCTTTCTTT; CDR3aa: CASRRGGEAFF
j_gene: TRBJ2-4; d_gene: NA; abundance: many; v_gene: TRBV20-1; CDR3nt: TGCAGTGCTAGAGATGGGTCGGCTAACCACAAAAACATTCAGTACTTC; CDR3aa: CSARDGSANHKNIQYF
j_gene: TRBJ1-6; d_gene: NA; abundance: NA; v_gene: TRBV5-1; CDR3nt: TGCGCCAGCAGCTTGCGGGACATTAATTCACCCCTCCACTTT; CDR3aa: CASSLRDINSPLHF
j_gene: TRBJ2-7; d_gene: NA; abundance: many; v_gene: TRBV28; CDR3nt: TGTGCCAGCAGTCACAGATTCTCCTACGAGCAGTACTTC; CDR3aa: CASSHRFSYEQYF
j_gene: TRBJ2-3; d_gene: NA; abundance: many; v_gene: TRBV20-1; CDR3nt: TGCAGTAAAGGGGCCTCGAGAGGGGGAACTAGCACAGATACGCAGTATTTT; CDR3aa: CSKGASRGGTSTDTQYF
j_gene: TRBJ2-7; d_gene: TRBD2; abundance: many; v_gene: TRBV5-1; CDR3nt: TGCGCCAGCAGCCCGAGCGGGGGGCAAGGGTACGAGCAGTACTTC; CDR3aa: CASSPSGGQGYEQYF
j_gene: TRBJ2-5; d_gene: NA; abundance: few; v_gene: TRBV3-1; CDR3nt: TGTGCCACCTCCGAGACGGGGTCAAGGCAAGAGACCCAGTACTTC; CDR3aa: CATSETGSRQETQYF
j_gene: TRBJ1-2; d_gene: TRBD1; abundance: many; v_gene: TRBV20-1; CDR3nt: TGCAGTGCTGAGGGGGCTGCGGACTATGGCTACACCTTC; CDR3aa: CSAEGAADYGYTF
j_gene: TRBJ2-5; d_gene: TRBD2; abundance: many; v_gene: TRBV10-3; CDR3nt: TGTGCCATCAGTCTAGCGGGAGGGCAAGAGACCCAGTACTTC; CDR3aa: CAISLAGGQETQYF
j_gene: TRBJ1-5; d_gene: TRBD1; abundance: NA; v_gene: TRBV6-2/TRBV6-3; CDR3nt: TGTGCCAGCAGTTACTCGAACAGGGGGTATAGCAATCAGCCCCAGCATTTT; CDR3aa: CASSYSNRGYSNQPQHF